This T cell receptor (beta chain) was observed in a study of T cell responses to AZD1222 COVID-19 vaccine. Study results and caveats: Spike-specific TCR breadth rose after two AZD1222 doses, and depth rose as well. Baseline seropositivity characterized only six AZD1222 recipients. Sampling that yielded the repertoires occurred only after the peak T cell response.

TCRdb keeps only in-frame clones here, not all; method: immunoSEQ multiplex PCR. The sample lists about 160,000 clones, about 90% occurring once. Of note for this clone: The antigen is undetermined.

Germline V gene lookup returns CDR1 SGDLS and CDR2 YYNGEE. V was pared by 2 bases and J by 4 bases, with 11 bases of the junction left unmatched. The CDR3 totals 17 residues. The starting material was peripheral blood, obtained on day 0 of AZD1222 vaccination. The receptor comes from an adult in good health. V and J are TRBV9 and TRBJ2-3; 9 bases agree with TRBD1. DNA for the CDR3: TGTGCCAGCAGCGTTCCTAAGGGACAGGGTCGCTCAGATACGCAGTATTTT. Translation: CASSVPKGQGRSDTQYF. Full variable domain (rest looked up from reference TRBV9 and TRBJ2-3): DSGVTQTPKHLITATGQRVTLRCSPRSGDLSVYWYQQSLDQGLQFLIQYYNGEERAKGNILERFSAQQFPDLHSELNLSSLELGDSALYFCASSVPKGQGRSDTQYFGPGTRLTVL.